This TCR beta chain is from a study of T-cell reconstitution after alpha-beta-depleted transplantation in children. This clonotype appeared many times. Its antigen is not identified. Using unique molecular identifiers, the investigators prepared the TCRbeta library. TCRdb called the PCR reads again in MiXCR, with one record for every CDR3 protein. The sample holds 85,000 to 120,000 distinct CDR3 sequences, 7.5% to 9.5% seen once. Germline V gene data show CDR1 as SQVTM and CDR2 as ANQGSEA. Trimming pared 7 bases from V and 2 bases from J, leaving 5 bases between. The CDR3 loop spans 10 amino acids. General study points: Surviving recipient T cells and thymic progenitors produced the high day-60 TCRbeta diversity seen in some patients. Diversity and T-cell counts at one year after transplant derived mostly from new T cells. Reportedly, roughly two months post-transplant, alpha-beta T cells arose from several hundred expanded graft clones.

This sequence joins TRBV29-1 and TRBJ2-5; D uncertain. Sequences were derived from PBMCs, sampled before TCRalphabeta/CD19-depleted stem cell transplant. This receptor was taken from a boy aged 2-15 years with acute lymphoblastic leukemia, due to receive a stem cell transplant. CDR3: CSGRQETQYF. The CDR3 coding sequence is TGCAGCGGAAGACAAGAGACCCAGTACTTC.